A selection of T cell receptor beta chains follows, all from one sample in a study of graft-versus-host responses after intestinal transplantation. Their antigens remain unidentified. Clones were sequenced by immunoSEQ multiplex PCR, and TCRdb holds only the in-frame ones, with some missing. The sample comprises more than 95,000 clones, about 88% of which are singletons, and roughly 1% rests with the top ten. Material: unstimulated CD4+ T cells sorted from spleen or lymph node cells, obtained before intestinal transplant. These receptor sequences come from a human donor who received an intestinal transplant. The CDR3 runs from the conserved cysteine through the conserved F or W. A D gene is named only where the DNA matches it firmly. Expanded clones are given a class, and other clones once, few, many or no size at all.

D	V	size	J	CDR3	DNA
.	TRBV6-1	.	TRBJ2-3	CASSDSLASTQYF	TGTGCCAGCAGTGACTCACTAGCTAGTACGCAGTATTTT
.	TRBV10-2	.	TRBJ2-4	CASSPTTVLAKNIQYF	TGCGCCAGCAGTCCCACGACGGTTCTAGCCAAAAACATTCAGTACTTC
.	TRBV2	.	TRBJ2-3	CASSEEHRGTDTQYF	TGTGCCAGCAGTGAAGAACACCGGGGCACAGATACGCAGTATTTT
TRBD1	TRBV5-4	.	TRBJ1-5	CASSLQGAHNQPQHF	TGTGCCAGCAGCTTACAGGGGGCCCACAATCAGCCCCAGCATTTT
.	TRBV19	once	TRBJ2-6	CASSAGALAGANVLTF	TGTGCCAGTAGTGCCGGGGCTTTGGCTGGGGCCAACGTCCTGACTTTC
.	TRBV5-1	.	TRBJ2-1	CASSSTRDNEQFF	TGCGCCAGCAGCAGTACTCGGGACAATGAGCAGTTCTTC
TRBD1	TRBV6-1	.	TRBJ1-1	CASILDREGTEAFF	TGTGCCAGCATATTGGACAGGGAGGGCACTGAAGCTTTCTTT
TRBD1	TRBV2	.	TRBJ2-1	CASSYQDRVNGNEQFF	TGTGCCAGCAGTTACCAGGACAGGGTTAATGGCAATGAGCAGTTCTTC
.	TRBV10-1	.	TRBJ2-1	CASSEPPRTGNSYNEQFF	TGCGCCAGCAGTGAGCCACCTCGAACAGGGAACTCCTACAATGAGCAGTTCTTC
.	TRBV2	.	TRBJ2-3	CASIVQLTDTQYF	TGTGCCAGCATTGTACAGCTCACAGATACGCAGTATTTT
TRBD2	TRBV10-3	few	TRBJ2-2	CAISGTSGTGELFF	TGTGCCATCAGTGGGACTAGCGGCACCGGGGAGCTGTTTTTT
.	TRBV7-2	once	TRBJ2-7	CASSLGWSLGSYEQYF	TGTGCCAGCAGCTTAGGATGGTCCCTCGGCTCCTACGAGCAGTACTTC
.	TRBV5-1	once	TRBJ2-3	CASTERAEVDTQYF	TGCGCCAGCACTGAGAGAGCCGAAGTCGATACGCAGTATTTT
TRBD2	TRBV2	.	TRBJ2-7	CASSGGAGGFYEQYF	TGTGCCAGCAGTGGAGGAGCGGGAGGGTTCTACGAGCAGTACTTC
.	TRBV5-1	.	TRBJ2-3	CASSLGRGEADTQYF	TGCGCCAGCAGCTTGGGGAGAGGGGAAGCAGATACGCAGTATTTT
.	TRBV15	.	TRBJ1-1	CATSRVIGLNTEAFF	TGTGCCACCAGCAGAGTAATAGGGCTGAACACTGAAGCTTTCTTT
TRBD1	TRBV6-1	.	TRBJ2-1	CASRGTGTSNEQFF	TGTGCCAGCAGAGGGACAGGGACGTCCAATGAGCAGTTCTTC
TRBD2	TRBV27	once	TRBJ2-4	CASRRVAGGAIAKNIQYF	TGTGCCAGCAGAAGGGTAGCGGGAGGGGCCATAGCCAAAAACATTCAGTACTTC
.	TRBV5-4	.	TRBJ2-6	CASSPPSSGANVLTF	TGTGCCAGCAGCCCTCCAAGCTCTGGGGCCAACGTCCTGACTTTC
.	TRBV7-9	.	TRBJ1-6	CASSLDYPRGSSPLHF	TGTGCCAGCAGCTTAGATTACCCAAGGGGATCTTCACCCCTCCACTTT
.	TRBV4-1	once	TRBJ2-2	CASSQAGTPWTGELFF	TGCGCCAGCAGCCAAGCCGGGACACCCTGGACCGGGGAGCTGTTTTTT
.	TRBV5-1	.	TRBJ2-3	CASSQEPTDTQYF	TGCGCCAGCAGCCAGGAACCCACAGATACGCAGTATTTT
.	TRBV2	.	TRBJ1-3	CARQRLSGNTIYF	TGTGCCAGACAGAGGCTCTCTGGAAACACCATATATTTT